The 2 T cell receptor beta chains listed next were all sequenced from one sample in a study of blood T cell repertoires in COVID-19. TCRdb keeps only in-frame clones here, not all; method: immunoSEQ multiplex PCR. The repertoire has about 250,000 clones, around 89% of them found once; the top ten carry 5% to 6.5%. Sequences were obtained from peripheral blood. The receptors were gathered from a woman between 25 and 40 years old with COVID-19, enrolled during active disease.

For this clone: The sample carries other DNA sequences with the same CDR3. The chain is built from TRBV6-2 or TRBV6-3 and TRBJ2-1; a weak D match, TRBD2 (5 bases). The CDR3 consists of 13 residues. Trimming pared 2 bases from V and 3 bases from J, leaving 5 bases between. Germline V gene sequence: CDR1 MNHEY, CDR2 SVGEGT. The CDR3 nucleotides are TGTGCCAGCAGTTACGGACTCTACAATGAGCAGTTCTTC. Its protein is CASSYGLYNEQFF.

This rearrangement joins TRBV24-1 to TRBJ1-2, with TRBD1 matching 7 bases. The V and J ends lost 4 bases and 4 bases, in that order; junction bases with no gene match: 5. This CDR3 has 14 residues. In germline, CDR1 is KGHDR, CDR2 SFDVKD. The CDR3 protein is CATSDRTGLYGYTF. The CDR3 nucleotides read TGTGCCACCAGTGACCGGACAGGTCTCTATGGCTACACCTTC.